This T cell receptor (beta chain) stems from a study of cytomegalovirus exposure and HLA in healthy donors (dated by TCRdb to 2017 to 2019). Notes on the research overall: In an earlier analysis of 450 to 750 of the donors, 276 Gb of sequence data and 90 million to 120 million unique TCR beta sequences from about 190 million T cells were reported. An early release that covered approximately 600 HLA-typed donors contained about 300 gigabases of sequencing data and some 87 million unique TCR sequences. Of the 300 to 400 genotyped donors, approximately 82% fell in the genetic ancestry cluster associated with self-reported Caucasian donors. The study aimed to test whether cataloging public T cell receptors could reveal signatures of past pathogen exposure. Using immunosequencing, the study profiled T cell repertoires from roughly 650 subjects and related those repertoires to cytomegalovirus serostatus. A separate validation cohort of approximately 130 different subjects was used in addition to the roughly 670-subject first cohort. The study combined high-throughput TCR immunosequencing, statistical association of individual TCRs with disease status, and machine learning to predict cytomegalovirus infection status. To study patterns of TCR occurrence, a later analysis re-analyzed previously published TCR beta repertoires from hundreds of donors and added high-resolution HLA genotyping. The later analysis used no new phenotypic data to find candidate immune exposures, relying instead on TCR beta sequences and their occurrence across donors. In an earlier analysis of roughly 600 of the donors, high-throughput TCR beta sequencing was used to judge whether each TCR beta V gene segment behaved as functional or pseudogenic. Alongside the repertoire data, information on donor age, sex, ethnicity and CMV serostatus was compiled. Genome-wide SNP genotypes for about 55% of the roughly 670 donors were used in a later genetic analysis, which treated that subset as a discovery cohort. Every discovery cohort repertoire had been produced on one sequencing platform. HLA typing included class I and class II loci at four-digit resolution. The number of donors typed differed by locus, with about 629-630 for A, B, C, DRB1 and DQB1, over 500 for DQA1, under 610 for DPA1, and roughly 450 for DPB1. Four or five DR-DQ haplotypes were handled as single units for association and clustering, since linkage in the cohort was strong. Among about 400 genotyped donors of the cohort, an average of approximately 200,000 unique TCR beta nucleotide sequences was sequenced per donor, of which about 19% were non-productive. On the study overall, not on this receptor specifically: According to the authors, the approach could potentially be generalized to other disease states and immunological phenotypes. A later genetic analysis reported fewer N-insertions in productive TCRs among donors in an Asian-associated ancestry cluster than the approximately 700-donor mean. The 87-base-pair reads could not distinguish some IMGT-functional V segments, including TRBV6-2 and TRBV6-3, so those segments were excluded. According to a later analysis, most CMV-associated TCR beta chains appeared to be HLA-restricted, and the HLA associations seemed to be driven largely by CMV exposure. An association between a missense DCLRE1C variant and V-gene and J-gene trimming of TCR beta chains was found in a later genetic analysis and replicated in an independent cohort. When HLA alleles, especially DR and DQ, strongly co-occurred, TCR associations were difficult to assign to individual alleles. In a later analysis, TCR association rates were found to vary across HLA loci, with the most associated TCRs seen for DRB1 alleles and the fewest for HLA-C alleles. In a later analysis, 16,951 TCR beta sequences were associated with specific HLA alleles at a false discovery rate of 0.05. CMV serostatus was the only immune exposure information available for the cohort. A further reported finding was that TCR beta sequences accurately predicted the HLA-A and HLA-B alleles for most subjects in the first cohort. Roughly uniform sequencing depth across donors was assumed in presence/absence analyses, although this assumption may not hold. According to a later analysis, parvovirus B19, influenza, CMV and Epstein-Barr virus appeared linked to several top co-occurrence clusters. The cohort was sequenced for TCR beta chains only, and without alpha or paired-chain data the features that could be detected were limited. An earlier analysis of around 540 of the donors showed that most TCR beta V segments appeared in productive rearrangements either about 87% or about 30% of the time, which broadly matched IMGT annotations. Linkage disequilibrium might explain the correlated functional status among segregating V segments, but an unknown experimental factor could not be excluded. The study gave a list of roughly 150 TCR beta chains associated with cytomegalovirus. Three of the identified cytomegalovirus-associated TCR beta chains were confirmed in vitro to be specific for cytomegalovirus antigens. Because some donors lacked HLA typing at each locus, the association tests relied only on the typed subset. In both the original and validation cohorts, the classifier was reported to diagnose cytomegalovirus status with high specificity and sensitivity. Because counts were too low, seventeen rarely observed V segments, including chromosome 9 orphons, were left out of the earlier analysis of a few hundred of the donors. The sequencing pipeline was judged likely to have produced a cluster of highly shared sequence variants as a technical artifact. Compared with equally common non-associated chains, HLA-associated TCR beta chains in a later analysis were more clonally expanded and had lower generation probabilities. Most TCR sequences were observed very rarely across donors, whereas some public TCRs were present in many individuals.

Trimmed from V: 4 bases; trimmed from J: 3 bases; junction bases lacking a gene match: 4. The CDR3 holds 15 amino acids from the cysteine to the phenylalanine. Just CDR3 DNA is preserved here, 45 bases in frame from base 1. The germline V gene supplies CDR1 SGHRS and CDR2 YFSETQ. As regards this clone: Its specific antigen is unknown. It has no much larger one-base neighbor in the sample; base qualities were not kept.

Receptor amplification or capture employed the immunoSEQ multiplex PCR assay. For the multiplex PCR, a mixture combining 60 forward primers for TCR Vbeta segments and 13 reverse primers for TCR Jbeta segments was used. Amplification of the CDR3 region of rearranged TCR beta genes was performed with a multiplex PCR assay on genomic DNA. The amplified TCR beta libraries were sequenced on the Illumina HiSeq System as 87-base-pair reads. Under the source paper's analysis protocol: A later analysis counted about 80 million unique TCR beta chains across the approximately 700 repertoires, and approximately 11 million of these chains were shared by at least two donors. Raw reads were error-corrected and collapsed into unique sequences by a nearest-neighbor algorithm in which closely related sequences were merged to remove PCR and sequencing errors. CDR3 sequences were aligned to IMGT reference sequences to assign V, D and J gene segments. For a sequence to be retained, a match of at least six nucleotides was required to both a V gene segment and a J gene segment. Rearrangements were classified as productive when the CDR3 lacked stop codons and remained in frame with V and J, and all other rearrangements were classified as non-productive. Following IMGT convention, CDR3 was defined as the stretch from the second conserved V-encoded cysteine to the conserved J-encoded phenylalanine. The earlier analysis of about 500 of the donors excluded sequences that lacked an unambiguous match to a single V gene segment. In an earlier analysis of approximately 500 of the donors, a V segment was called functional when productive rearrangements were above 56.7%, and segregating when the standard deviation between donors exceeded 5%. To diagnose cytomegalovirus status from the catalog of TCR beta chain sequences, a statistical classification framework was built. In a later analysis, V and J genes were assigned by comparing TCR nucleotide sequences against IMGT/GENE-DB human TR gene sequences. A later analysis assigned CDR3 sequences and most-parsimonious VDJ recombination scenarios with the TCRdist pipeline. In a later analysis, each TCR beta chain was defined by its CDR3 amino acid sequence together with its V-gene family, and reads without a unique V-gene family were excluded. As a way to deal with suspected cross-contamination and a sequencing artifact, a later analysis dropped nearly 600 nucleotide sequences that were highly shared and had low generation probability. In a later analysis, a clonal expansion index was calculated for each public chain from normalized within-repertoire ranks of inferred template counts. A later analysis computed generation probabilities with a VDJ recombination model fitted to out-of-frame rearrangements, and checked the results against IGoR. A later analysis scored TCR-TCR, TCR-HLA and TCR-CMV co-occurrence with hypergeometric tests, applying a repertoire-size bias correction to TCR pairs. In a later analysis, false discovery rates were estimated by permuting HLA or CMV assignments 20 times. A later analysis grouped co-occurring TCRs with DBSCAN, adding TCRdist sequence similarity when clustering within HLA-allele-positive subsets. Repertoires with fewer than 30,000 or more than 120,000 public chains were left out of co-occurrence clustering, as were about 5 repertoires with anomalous nucleotide sharing. TCRdb mirrors the immuneACCESS table, restricted to in-frame sequences. Some clones are absent from its copies; in checked studies, under half trace to an unresolved V gene, and the reason for the others is unknown. V and J calls and clone size come straight from that table; D and trimming were deduced from the DNA. For this sample the table gives 100,000 to 150,000 clones, of which about 81% were detected only once. Jointly, the top ten make up 0.9% to 1.2% of the sample.

The cohort comprised fewer than 750 healthy bone marrow donors. At the time of sampling, every cohort member was nominally healthy, though immune exposures that went unrecorded were likely present. The donor was CMV seronegative and belonged to the group of 350 to 400 seronegative cohort members. A peripheral blood sample was collected from each donor, and TCR beta sequencing was performed on peripheral blood mononuclear cells. Genomic DNA extraction from the blood cell samples was performed with the Qiagen DNeasy Blood Extraction Kit. This TCR derives from a woman in her twenties or thirties in good health and CMV-seronegative. The rearranged chain carries TRBV5-1 and TRBJ1-4; TRBD1 matches 9 bases in the middle. The sequenced sample consisted of PBMCs. The nucleotide sequence reads TGCGCCAGCAGCCTACGGGACAGGGCTAATGAAAAACTGTTTTTT. Its translation reads: CASSLRDRANEKLFF.